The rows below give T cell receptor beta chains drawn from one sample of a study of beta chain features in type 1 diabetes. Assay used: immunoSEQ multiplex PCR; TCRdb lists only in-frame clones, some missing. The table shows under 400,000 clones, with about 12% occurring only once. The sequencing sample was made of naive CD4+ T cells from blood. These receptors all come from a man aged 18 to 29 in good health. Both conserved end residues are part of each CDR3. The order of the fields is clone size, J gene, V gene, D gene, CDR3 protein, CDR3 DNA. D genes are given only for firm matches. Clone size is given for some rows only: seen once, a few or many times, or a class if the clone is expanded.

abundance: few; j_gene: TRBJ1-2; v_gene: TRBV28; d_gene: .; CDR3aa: CASLVRVGGYTF; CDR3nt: TGTGCCAGTCTGGTCCGGGTCGGTGGCTACACCTTC
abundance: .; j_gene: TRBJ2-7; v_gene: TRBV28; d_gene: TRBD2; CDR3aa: CASSLSLAGAYF; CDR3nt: TGTGCCAGCAGTTTAAGTCTAGCGGGAGCGTACTTC
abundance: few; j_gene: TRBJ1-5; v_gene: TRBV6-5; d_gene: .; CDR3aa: CASSSRSNQPQHF; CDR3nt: TGTGCCAGCAGTTCCCGGTCCAATCAGCCCCAGCATTTT
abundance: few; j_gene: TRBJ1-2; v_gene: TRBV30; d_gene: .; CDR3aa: CAHQGGGDGYTF; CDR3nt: TGTGCCCACCAAGGCGGAGGGGATGGCTACACCTTC
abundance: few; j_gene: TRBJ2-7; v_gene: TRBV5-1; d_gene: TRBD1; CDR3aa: CASSRQGTARPSSYEQYF; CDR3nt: TGCGCCAGCAGCCGACAGGGCACAGCCAGACCTAGCTCCTACGAGCAGTACTTC
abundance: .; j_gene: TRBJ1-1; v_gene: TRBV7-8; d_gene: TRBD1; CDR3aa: CASSYRQGDTEAFF; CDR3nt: TGTGCCAGCAGCTACCGACAGGGCGACACTGAAGCTTTCTTT
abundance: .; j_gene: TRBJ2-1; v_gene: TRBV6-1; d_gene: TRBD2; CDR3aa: CASSQGMGLAGVEQFF; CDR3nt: TGTGCCAGCAGTCAAGGGATGGGACTAGCGGGAGTGGAGCAGTTCTTC
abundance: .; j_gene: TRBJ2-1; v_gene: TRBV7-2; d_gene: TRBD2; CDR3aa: CASGRSGGAHNEQFF; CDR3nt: TGTGCCAGCGGCCGGAGCGGGGGGGCCCATAATGAGCAGTTCTTC
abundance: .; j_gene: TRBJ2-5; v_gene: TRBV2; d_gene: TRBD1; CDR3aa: CASRLTGVGQETQYF; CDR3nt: TGTGCCAGCAGATTGACAGGGGTCGGACAAGAGACCCAGTACTTC
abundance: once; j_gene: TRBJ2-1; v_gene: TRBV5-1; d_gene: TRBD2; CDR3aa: CASRGTSGLYNEQFF; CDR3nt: TGCGCCAGCCGAGGGACTAGCGGCCTTTACAATGAGCAGTTCTTC
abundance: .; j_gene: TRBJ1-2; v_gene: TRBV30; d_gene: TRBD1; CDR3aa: CAWNVGQGVYGYTF; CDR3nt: TGTGCCTGGAACGTAGGACAGGGAGTCTATGGCTACACCTTC
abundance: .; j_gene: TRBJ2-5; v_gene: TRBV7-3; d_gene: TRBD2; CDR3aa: CASSLGTSGVTETQYF; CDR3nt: TGTGCCAGCAGCCTAGGGACTAGCGGAGTTACGGAGACCCAGTACTTC
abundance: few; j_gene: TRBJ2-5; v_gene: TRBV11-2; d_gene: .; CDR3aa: CASSYLQETQYF; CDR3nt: TGTGCCAGCAGCTATTTACAGGAGACCCAGTACTTC
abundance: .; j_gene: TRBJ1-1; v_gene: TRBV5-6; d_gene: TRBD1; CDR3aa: CASSFLDRATEAFF; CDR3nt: TGTGCCAGCAGCTTCCTGGACAGGGCAACTGAAGCTTTCTTT
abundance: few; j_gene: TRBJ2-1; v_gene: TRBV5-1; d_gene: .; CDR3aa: CASSQTGTGKNEQFF; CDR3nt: TGCGCCAGCAGCCAGACGGGAACCGGGAAAAATGAGCAGTTCTTC
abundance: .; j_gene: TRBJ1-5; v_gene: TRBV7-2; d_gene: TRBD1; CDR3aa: CASSLGGQNNQPQHF; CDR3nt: TGTGCCAGCAGCTTAGGGGGACAGAACAATCAGCCCCAGCATTTT
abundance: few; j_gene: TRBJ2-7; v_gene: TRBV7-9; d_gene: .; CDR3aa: CASSLSAGQYEQYF; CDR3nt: TGTGCCAGCAGCTTAAGTGCTGGCCAGTACGAGCAGTACTTC
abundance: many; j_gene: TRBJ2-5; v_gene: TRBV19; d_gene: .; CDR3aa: CASSVPRGKTQYF; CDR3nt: TGTGCCAGTAGTGTACCCCGCGGAAAGACCCAGTACTTC
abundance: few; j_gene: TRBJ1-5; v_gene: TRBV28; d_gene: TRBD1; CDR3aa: CASRSDRAHQPQHF; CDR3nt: TGTGCCAGCAGGTCAGACAGGGCTCATCAGCCCCAGCATTTT
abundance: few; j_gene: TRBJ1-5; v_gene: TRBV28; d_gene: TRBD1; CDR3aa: CASSLTSGQGFQPQHF; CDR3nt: TGTGCCAGCAGTTTAACTTCTGGACAGGGTTTTCAGCCCCAGCATTTT
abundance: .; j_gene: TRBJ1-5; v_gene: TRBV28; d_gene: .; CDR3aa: CASRGYREAINQPQHF; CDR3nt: TGTGCCAGCAGGGGATACCGGGAAGCCATAAATCAGCCCCAGCATTTT
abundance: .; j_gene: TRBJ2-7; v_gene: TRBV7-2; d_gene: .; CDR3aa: CASSLTQGGKKKYF; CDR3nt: TGTGCCAGCAGCCTCACCCAAGGAGGGAAGAAAAAGTACTTC
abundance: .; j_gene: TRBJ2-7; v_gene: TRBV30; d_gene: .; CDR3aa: CAWSGTAAYEQYF; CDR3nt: TGTGCCTGGAGTGGGACTGCAGCCTACGAGCAGTACTTC
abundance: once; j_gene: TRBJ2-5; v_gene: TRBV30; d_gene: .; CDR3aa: CAWSVDGGVAQYF; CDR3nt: TGTGCCTGGAGTGTAGATGGCGGAGTGGCCCAGTACTTC
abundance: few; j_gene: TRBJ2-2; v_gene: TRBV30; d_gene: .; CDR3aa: CAWSVLSSLTGELFF; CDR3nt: TGTGCCTGGAGTGTACTATCCAGTCTCACCGGGGAGCTGTTTTTT
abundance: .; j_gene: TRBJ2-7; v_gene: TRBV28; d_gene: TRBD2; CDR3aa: CASSSPLAGGPYEQYF; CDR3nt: TGTGCCAGCAGTTCCCCACTAGCGGGAGGGCCCTACGAGCAGTACTTC
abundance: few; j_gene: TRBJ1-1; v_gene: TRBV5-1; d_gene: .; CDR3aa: CASSYGIQGITEAFF; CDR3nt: TGCGCCAGCAGCTACGGGATACAGGGTATCACTGAAGCTTTCTTT
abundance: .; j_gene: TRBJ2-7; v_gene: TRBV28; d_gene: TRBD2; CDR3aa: CASSYGTSNPYEQYF; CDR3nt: TGTGCCAGCAGTTACGGGACTAGCAATCCCTACGAGCAGTACTTC
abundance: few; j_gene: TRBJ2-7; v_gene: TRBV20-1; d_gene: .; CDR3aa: CSVRGLIEQYF; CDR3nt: TGCAGTGTCAGAGGGTTAATCGAGCAGTACTTC
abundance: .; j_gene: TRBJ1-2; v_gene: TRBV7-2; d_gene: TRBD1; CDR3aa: CASSVGTGTYGYTF; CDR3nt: TGTGCCAGCAGCGTTGGGACAGGGACCTATGGCTACACCTTC
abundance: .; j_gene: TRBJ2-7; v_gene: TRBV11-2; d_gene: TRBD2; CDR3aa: CASRRLRGGSYEQYF; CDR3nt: TGTGCCAGCAGGCGTCTCCGCGGGGGCTCCTACGAGCAGTACTTC
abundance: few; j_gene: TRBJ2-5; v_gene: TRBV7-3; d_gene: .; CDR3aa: CASSLMGLGETQYF; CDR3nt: TGTGCCAGCAGCTTAATGGGCCTGGGTGAGACCCAGTACTTC
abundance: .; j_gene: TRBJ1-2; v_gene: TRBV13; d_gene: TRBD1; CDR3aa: CASRPPGQPYGYTF; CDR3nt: TGTGCCAGCAGACCTCCGGGACAGCCCTATGGCTACACCTTC
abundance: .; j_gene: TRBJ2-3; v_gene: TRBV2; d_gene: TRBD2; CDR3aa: CASSVPLAGIFTDTQYF; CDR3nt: TGTGCCAGCAGTGTTCCTCTAGCGGGGATTTTCACAGATACGCAGTATTTT
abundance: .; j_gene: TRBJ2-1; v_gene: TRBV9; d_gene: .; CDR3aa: CASSVGGLNEQFF; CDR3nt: TGTGCCAGCAGCGTAGGTGGCCTCAATGAGCAGTTCTTC